The 2 T cell receptor beta chains in this list originate from one sample, sequenced in a study of regulatory T cells in long-lasting Graves disease. The time point here: newly diagnosed GD, antithyroid drugs for less than 3 months. There was RNA extracted from PBMCs, and the TCR library was made from it. Library construction for TCR beta used iRepertoire HTBI primers and Arm-PCR of CDR3 regions. TCRdb independently ran MiXCR on the multiplex PCR reads; one entry per CDR3 protein. The table lists about 380,000 distinct CDR3 sequences, about 16% of them singletons, with approximately 21% in the top ten. The starting material was peripheral blood mononuclear cells (PBMCs), obtained at new diagnosis, from a patient treated with antithyroid drugs. These receptors originate from a female donor with Graves disease.

This clonotype was picked up many times. This chain's CDR3 is CASSHRDRVSTSTEAFF. DNA for the CDR3: TGTGCCAGCAGCCACCGGGACAGAGTCTCAACGAGCACTGAAGCTTTCTTT. The gene calls are TRBV7-9 and TRBJ1-1; 7 bases are shared with TRBD1. J was trimmed by 4 bases and V by 5 bases; bases with no gene match: 16. The germline V gene has CDR1 SEHNR and CDR2 FQNEAQ (reference sequence). The CDR3 totals 17 residues.

This clonotype was counted at least ten times. V is TRBV5-5 and J is TRBJ1-4; TRBD1 might be the D (6 bases). The CDR3 contains 13 residues. CDR1 is SGHKS and CDR2 is YYEKEE in the germline V gene (reference sequence). Trimming left V 2 bases short and J 13 bases short, with 15 bases between. The CDR3 DNA sequence: TGTGCCAGCAGCTTACAGGGTGGTCAACGACTGTTTTTT. It codes for CASSLQGGQRLFF.